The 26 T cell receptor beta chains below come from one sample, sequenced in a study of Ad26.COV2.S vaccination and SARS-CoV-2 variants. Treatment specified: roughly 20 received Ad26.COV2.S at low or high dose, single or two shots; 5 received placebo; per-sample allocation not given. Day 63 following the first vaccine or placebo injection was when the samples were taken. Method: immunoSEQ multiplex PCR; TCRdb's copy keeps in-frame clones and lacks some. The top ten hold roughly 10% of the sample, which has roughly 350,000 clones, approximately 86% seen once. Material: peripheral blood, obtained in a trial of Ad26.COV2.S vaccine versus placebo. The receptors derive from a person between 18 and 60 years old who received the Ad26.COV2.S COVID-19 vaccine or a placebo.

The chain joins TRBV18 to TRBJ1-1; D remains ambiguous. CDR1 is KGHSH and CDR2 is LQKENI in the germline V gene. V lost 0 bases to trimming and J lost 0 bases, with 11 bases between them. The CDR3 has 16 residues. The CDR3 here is CASSPPSQAMNTEAFF. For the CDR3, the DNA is TGTGCCAGCTCACCACCGTCCCAGGCCATGAACACTGAAGCTTTCTTT.

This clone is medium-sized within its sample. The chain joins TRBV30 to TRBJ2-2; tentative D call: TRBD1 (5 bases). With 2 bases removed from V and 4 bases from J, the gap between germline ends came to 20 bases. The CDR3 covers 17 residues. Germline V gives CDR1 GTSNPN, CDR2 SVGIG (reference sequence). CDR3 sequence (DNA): TGTGCCTGGAGTATAGTAGGGCAGGGTAGTTTCACCGGGGAGCTGTTTTTT. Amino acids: CAWSIVGQGSFTGELFF.

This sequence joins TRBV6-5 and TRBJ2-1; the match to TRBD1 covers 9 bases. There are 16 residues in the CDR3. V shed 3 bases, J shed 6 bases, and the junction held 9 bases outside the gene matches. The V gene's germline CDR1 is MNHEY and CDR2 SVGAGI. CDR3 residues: CASSYPGTGHSNEQFF. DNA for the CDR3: TGTGCCAGCAGTTATCCCGGGACAGGGCATTCCAATGAGCAGTTCTTC.

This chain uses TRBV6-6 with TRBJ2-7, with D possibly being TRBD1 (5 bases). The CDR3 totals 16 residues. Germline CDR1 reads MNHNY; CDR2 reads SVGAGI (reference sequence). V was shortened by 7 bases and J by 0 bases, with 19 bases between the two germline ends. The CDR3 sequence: CASIRRWGRVSYEQYF. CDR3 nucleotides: TGTGCCAGCATTCGTCGTTGGGGCCGGGTCTCCTACGAGCAGTACTTC.

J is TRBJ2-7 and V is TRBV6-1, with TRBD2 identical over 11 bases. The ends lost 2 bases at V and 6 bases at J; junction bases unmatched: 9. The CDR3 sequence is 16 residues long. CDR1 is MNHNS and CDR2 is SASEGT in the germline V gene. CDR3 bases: TGTGCCAGCAGTGAAATTAGCGGGAGGGTATCTTCCGAGCAGTACTTC. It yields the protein CASSEISGRVSSEQYF.

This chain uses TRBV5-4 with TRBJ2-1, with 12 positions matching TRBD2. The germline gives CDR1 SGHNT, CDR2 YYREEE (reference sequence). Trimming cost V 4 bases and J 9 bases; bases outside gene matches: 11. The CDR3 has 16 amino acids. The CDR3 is CASSAPLAGGLSEQFF. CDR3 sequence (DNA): TGTGCCAGCAGCGCGCCACTAGCGGGGGGACTCAGTGAGCAGTTCTTC.

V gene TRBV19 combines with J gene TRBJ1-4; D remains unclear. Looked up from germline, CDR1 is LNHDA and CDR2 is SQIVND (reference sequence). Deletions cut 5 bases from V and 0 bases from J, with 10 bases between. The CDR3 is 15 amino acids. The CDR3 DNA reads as TGTGCCAGTAGTGCATCAGGAGCAACTAATGAAAAACTGTTTTTT. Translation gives CASSASGATNEKLFF.

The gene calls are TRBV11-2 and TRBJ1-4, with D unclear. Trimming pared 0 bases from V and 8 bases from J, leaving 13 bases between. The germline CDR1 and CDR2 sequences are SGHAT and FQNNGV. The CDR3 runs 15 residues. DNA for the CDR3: TGTGCCAGCAGCTTAGAGCCTAGTAGTGGCGAAAAACTGTTTTTT. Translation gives CASSLEPSSGEKLFF.

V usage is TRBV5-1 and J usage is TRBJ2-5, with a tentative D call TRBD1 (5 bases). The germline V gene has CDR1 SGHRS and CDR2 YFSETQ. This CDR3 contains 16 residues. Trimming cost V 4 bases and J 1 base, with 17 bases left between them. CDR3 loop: CASSTAVWGSQETQYF. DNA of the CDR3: TGCGCCAGCAGCACTGCTGTATGGGGCAGCCAAGAGACCCAGTACTTC. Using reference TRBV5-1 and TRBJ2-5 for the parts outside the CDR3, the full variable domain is KAGVTQTPRYLIKTRGQQVTLSCSPISGHRSVSWYQQTPGQGLQFLFEYFSETQRNKGNFPGRFSGRQFSNSRSEMNVSTLELGDSALYLCASSTAVWGSQETQYFGPGTRLLVL.

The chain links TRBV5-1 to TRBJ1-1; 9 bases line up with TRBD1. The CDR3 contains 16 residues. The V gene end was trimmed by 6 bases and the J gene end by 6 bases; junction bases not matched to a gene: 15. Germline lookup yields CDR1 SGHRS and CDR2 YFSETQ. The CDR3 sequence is CASMEGTGQFRAEAFF. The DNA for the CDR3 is TGCGCCAGCATGGAGGGGACAGGGCAATTTAGGGCTGAAGCTTTCTTT.

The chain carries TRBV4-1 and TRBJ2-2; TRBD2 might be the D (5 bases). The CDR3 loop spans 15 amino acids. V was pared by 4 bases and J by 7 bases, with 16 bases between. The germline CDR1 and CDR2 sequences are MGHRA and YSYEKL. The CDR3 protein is CASSRFGGPGGELFF. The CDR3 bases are TGCGCCAGCAGCCGCTTCGGCGGGCCCGGCGGGGAGCTGTTTTTT.

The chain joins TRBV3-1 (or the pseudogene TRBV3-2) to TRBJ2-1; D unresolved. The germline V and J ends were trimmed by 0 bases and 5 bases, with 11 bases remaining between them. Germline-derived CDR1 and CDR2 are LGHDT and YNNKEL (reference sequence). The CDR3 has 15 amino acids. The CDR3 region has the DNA TGTGCCAGCAGCCAAGATTACTTGGGGAACAATGAGCAGTTCTTC. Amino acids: CASSQDYLGNNEQFF.

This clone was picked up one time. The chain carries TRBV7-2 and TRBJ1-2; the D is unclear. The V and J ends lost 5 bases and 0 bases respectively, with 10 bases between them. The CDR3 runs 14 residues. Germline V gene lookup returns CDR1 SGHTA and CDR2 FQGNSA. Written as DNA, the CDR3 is TGTGCCAGCAGCCCACATTTAGCTAACTATGGCTACACCTTC. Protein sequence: CASSPHLANYGYTF. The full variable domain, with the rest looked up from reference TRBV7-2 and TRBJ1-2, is GAGVSQSPSNKVTEKGKDVELRCDPISGHTALYWYRQSLGQGLEFLIYFQGNSAPDKSGLPSDRFSAERTGGSVSTLTIQRTQQEDSAVYLCASSPHLANYGYTFGSGTRLTVV.

CDR3 sequence reads: CASSIVTRREKLFF. The CDR3 DNA is TGTGCCAGTAGTATTGTCACCCGGAGGGAAAAACTGTTTTTT. This chain uses TRBV19 with TRBJ1-4; D is unresolved. CDR1 is LNHDA, CDR2 SQIVND, per germline (reference sequence). The CDR3 covers 14 residues. V lost 3 bases to trimming and J lost 8 bases, with 13 bases between them. The variable domain in full, completed from reference TRBV19 and TRBJ1-4, reads DGGITQSPKYLFRKEGQNVTLSCEQNLNHDAMYWYRQDPGQGLRLIYYSQIVNDFQKGDIAEGYSVSREKKESFPLTVTSAQKNPTAFYLCASSIVTRREKLFFGSGTQLSVL.

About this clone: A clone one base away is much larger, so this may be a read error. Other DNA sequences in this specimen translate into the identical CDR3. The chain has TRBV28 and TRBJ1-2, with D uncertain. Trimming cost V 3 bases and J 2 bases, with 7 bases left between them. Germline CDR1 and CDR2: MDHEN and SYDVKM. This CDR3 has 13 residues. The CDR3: CASSFGQNYGYTF. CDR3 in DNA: TGTGCCAGCAGTTTTGGGCAGAACTATGGCTACACCTTC.

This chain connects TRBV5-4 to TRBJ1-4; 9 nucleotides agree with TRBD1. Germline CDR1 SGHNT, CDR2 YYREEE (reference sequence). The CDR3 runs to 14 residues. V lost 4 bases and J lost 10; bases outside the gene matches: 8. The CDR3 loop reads CASSEGQGNRKLFF. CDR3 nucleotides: TGTGCCAGCAGCGAGGGACAGGGAAACAGAAAACTGTTTTTT.

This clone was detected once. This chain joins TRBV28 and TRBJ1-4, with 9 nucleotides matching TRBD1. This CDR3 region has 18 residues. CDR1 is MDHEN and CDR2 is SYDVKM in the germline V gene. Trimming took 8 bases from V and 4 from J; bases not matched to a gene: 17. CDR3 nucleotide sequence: TGTGCCAGCGGGGGACCCGGGACAGGGAATTTTATTAATGAAAAACTGTTTTTT. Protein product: CASGGPGTGNFINEKLFF.

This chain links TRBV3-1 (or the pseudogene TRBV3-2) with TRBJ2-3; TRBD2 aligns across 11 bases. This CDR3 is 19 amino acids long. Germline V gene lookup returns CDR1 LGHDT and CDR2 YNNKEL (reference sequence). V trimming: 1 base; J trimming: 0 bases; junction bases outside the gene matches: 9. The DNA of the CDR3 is TGTGCCAGCAGCCAAGGGCGGACTAGCGGGCCAATTAGCACAGATACGCAGTATTTT. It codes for CASSQGRTSGPISTDTQYF.

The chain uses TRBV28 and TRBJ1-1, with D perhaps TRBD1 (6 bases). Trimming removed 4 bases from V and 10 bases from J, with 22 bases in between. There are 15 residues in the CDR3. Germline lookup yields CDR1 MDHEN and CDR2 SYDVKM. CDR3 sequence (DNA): TGTGCCAGCAGTTATCCAGGGACAAGGTCCCCGGGAGCTTTCTTT. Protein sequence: CASSYPGTRSPGAFF.

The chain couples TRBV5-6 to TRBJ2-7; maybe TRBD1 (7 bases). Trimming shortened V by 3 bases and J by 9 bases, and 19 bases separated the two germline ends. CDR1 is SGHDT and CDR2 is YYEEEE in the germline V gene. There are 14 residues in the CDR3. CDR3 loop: CASSWTGRRVGQYF. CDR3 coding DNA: TGTGCCAGCAGCTGGACAGGTCGGAGGGTGGGGCAGTACTTC. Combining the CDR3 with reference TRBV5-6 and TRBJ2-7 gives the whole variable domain DAGVTQSPTHLIKTRGQQVTLRCSPKSGHDTVSWYQQALGQGPQFIFQYYEEEERQRGNFPDRFSGHQFPNYSSELNVNALLLGDSALYLCASSWTGRRVGQYFGPGTRLTVT.

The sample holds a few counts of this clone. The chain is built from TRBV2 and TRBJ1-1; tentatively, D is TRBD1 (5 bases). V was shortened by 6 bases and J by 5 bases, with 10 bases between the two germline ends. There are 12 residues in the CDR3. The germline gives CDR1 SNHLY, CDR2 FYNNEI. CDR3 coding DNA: TGTGCCAGCAGGGCAGGGCAGACTGAAGCTTTCTTT. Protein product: CASRAGQTEAFF.

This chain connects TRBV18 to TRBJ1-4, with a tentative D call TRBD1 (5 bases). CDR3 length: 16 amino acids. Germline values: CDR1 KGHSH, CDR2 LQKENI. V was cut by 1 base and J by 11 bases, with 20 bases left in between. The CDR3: CASSPLHRQNDPKLFF. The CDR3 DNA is TGTGCCAGCTCACCACTTCACCGACAGAATGACCCTAAACTGTTTTTT.

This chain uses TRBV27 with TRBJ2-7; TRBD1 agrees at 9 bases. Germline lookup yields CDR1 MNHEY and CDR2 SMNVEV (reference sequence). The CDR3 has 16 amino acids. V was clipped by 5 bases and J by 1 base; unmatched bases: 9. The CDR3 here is CASSRVPGQGSYEQYF. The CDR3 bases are TGTGCCAGCAGTAGGGTACCGGGACAGGGATCCTACGAGCAGTACTTC.

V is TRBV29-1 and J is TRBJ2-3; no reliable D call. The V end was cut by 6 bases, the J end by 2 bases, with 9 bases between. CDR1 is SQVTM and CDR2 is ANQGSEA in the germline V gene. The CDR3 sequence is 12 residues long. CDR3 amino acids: CSVPRSTDTQYF. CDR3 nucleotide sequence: TGCAGCGTACCCCGATCCACAGATACGCAGTATTTT.

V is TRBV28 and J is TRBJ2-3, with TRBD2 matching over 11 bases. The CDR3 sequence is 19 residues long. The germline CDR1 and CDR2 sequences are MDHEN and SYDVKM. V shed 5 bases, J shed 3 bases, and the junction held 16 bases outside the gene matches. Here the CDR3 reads CASSPLLAGGPVSTDTQYF. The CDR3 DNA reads TGTGCCAGCAGTCCCCTGTTAGCGGGGGGGCCTGTCAGTACAGATACGCAGTATTTT.

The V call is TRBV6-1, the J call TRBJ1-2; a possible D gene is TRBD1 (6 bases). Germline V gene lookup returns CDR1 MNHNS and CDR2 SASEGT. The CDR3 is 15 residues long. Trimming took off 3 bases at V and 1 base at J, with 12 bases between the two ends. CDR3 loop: CASSDYGGFNYGYTF. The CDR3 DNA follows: TGTGCCAGCAGTGATTACGGGGGCTTTAACTATGGCTACACCTTC.